This paragraph reports one T cell receptor beta chain. The PCR ran on 60 Vbeta and 13 Jbeta primers. Sequencing was performed with immunoSEQ multiplex PCR; in TCRdb, only in-frame clones are kept and a portion is missing. The repertoire holds approximately 100,000 clones, with 65% to 80% as singletons. Germline CDR1 is LNHDA and CDR2 is SQIVND (reference sequence). The junction had 2 bases not matched to a gene; V was cut back by 3 bases and J by 3 bases. CDR3 length equals 13 residues. The data are from a study of cytomegalovirus exposure and HLA in healthy donors. Material: PBMCs. This sequence originates from a female donor in good health and CMV-seronegative. This chain connects TRBV19 to TRBJ2-7; TRBD2 aligns across 7 bases. The CDR3 loop is CASSMGLYYEQYF. In DNA form, the CDR3 reads TGTGCCAGTAGTATGGGACTATACTACGAGCAGTACTTC.